The 9 T cell receptor beta chains presented below share a single source sample, sequenced in a study of CD8+CD57+ T cells in acquired aplastic anemia. TCR beta VDJ and CDR3 profiling used genomic DNA as template. TCRdb used MiXCR to reprocess the reads, holding one entry per CDR3 protein. The profile covers more than 150,000 distinct CDR3 sequences, with around half appearing a single time and 9.7% taken by the ten largest. Selection for sequencing was limited to patients who had shown CD8+CD57+ cell expansion by flow cytometry. What was sequenced was sorted CD4+, CD8+, or CD8+CD57+ T cells (not recorded which) from PBMCs. All receptors come from a human donor with aplastic anemia.

This clonotype was counted ten times or more. The chain recombines TRBV18 with TRBJ2-7; 7 positions agree with TRBD2. Germline CDR1 and CDR2: KGHSH and LQKENI. J was trimmed by 4 bases and V by 6 bases; bases with no gene match: 6. The CDR3 consists of 13 residues. The CDR3 region is CASSAGAKYEQYF. The CDR3 nucleotides are TGTGCCAGCTCGGCGGGAGCCAAGTACGAGCAGTACTTC. The full variable domain, completed using reference TRBV18 and TRBJ2-7, is NAGVMQNPRHLVRRRGQEARLRCSPMKGHSHVYWYRQLPEEGLKFMVYLQKENIIDESGMPKERFSAEFPKEGPSILRIQQVVRGDSAAYFCASSAGAKYEQYFGPGTRLTVT.

The CDR3 region has the DNA TGTGCCACCAGTGATTACCGGGACGGACACAATGAGCAGTATTTT. Translation: CATSDYRDGHNEQYF. V and J are TRBV24-1 and TRBJ2-3; either TRBD1 or TRBD2 may fit D (5 bases each). V lost 2 bases, J lost 11 bases, and 19 bases lay in between. CDR3 length equals 15 residues. In germline, CDR1 is KGHDR, CDR2 SFDVKD.

This clonotype was seen at least ten times. The gene calls are TRBV4-2 and TRBJ2-5, with TRBD2 identical over 9 bases. The V and J ends lost 3 bases and 4 bases, in that order; junction bases with no gene match: 12. Germline assignment: CDR1 LGHNA and CDR2 YNFKEQ. The CDR3 contains 17 residues. The CDR3 DNA reads TGTGCCAGCAGCCAGTCCCGGGCTTTGGGACTAGCAGAGACCCAGTACTTC. It yields the protein CASSQSRALGLAETQYF.

The chain is built from TRBV15 and TRBJ2-7; no reliable D call. Germline V gives CDR1 LNHNV, CDR2 YYDKDF (reference sequence). The CDR3 is 13 amino acids. Between the trimmed V and J ends, which lost 0 bases and 4 bases, there was a span of 7 bases. CDR3 amino acids: CATSRDSPYEQYF. The CDR3 coding sequence is TGTGCCACCAGCAGAGATTCCCCTTACGAGCAGTACTTC.

In this sample, this clonotype turned up many times. The chain employs TRBV5-1 and TRBJ2-1, with 10 bases aligning to TRBD2. The CDR3 runs to 16 residues. V shed 4 bases and J 6 bases; nucleotides not matched to a gene: 10. Germline V lookup: CDR1 SGHRS, CDR2 YFSETQ. CDR3 in DNA: TGCGCCAGCAGCATTCAAGCGGGAGGGCCGAGCAATGAGCAGTTCTTC. Its protein product is CASSIQAGGPSNEQFF.

The sample holds a few counts of this clonotype. A read error may produce the germline difference seen at one junction end. V usage is TRBV10-3 and J usage is TRBJ1-5; D gene unclear. The CDR3 covers 18 residues. The germline V gene encodes CDR1 ENHRY and CDR2 SYGVKD. CDR3 protein: CASSYSNQDYLFGQPQHF. DNA of the CDR3: TGTGCCAGCAGTTACTCGAATCAGGACTATCTCTTTGGTCAGCCCCAGCATTTT.

This clonotype was recorded at least ten times. The CDR3 is CATSSGTGDTDTQYF. DNA for the CDR3: TGTGCCACCAGCAGTGGGACAGGGGACACAGATACGCAGTATTTT. The chain has TRBV15 and TRBJ2-3; 10 bases are shared with TRBD1. Germline assignment: CDR1 LNHNV and CDR2 YYDKDF (reference sequence). The CDR3 has 15 residues. V trimming: 3 bases; J trimming: 2 bases; junction bases outside the gene matches: 2. The full variable domain, rest sourced from reference TRBV15 and TRBJ2-3, is DAMVIQNPRYQVTQFGKPVTLSCSQTLNHNVMYWYQQKSSQAPKLLFHYYDKDFNNEADTPDNFQSRRPNTSFCFLDIRSPGLGDTAMYLCATSSGTGDTDTQYFGPGTRLTVL.

This clonotype was seen at least ten times. The rearrangement uses TRBV6-1 and TRBJ2-7, with D unresolved. The CDR3 is 13 amino acids. Per the germline V gene, CDR1 is MNHNS and CDR2 is SASEGT. V lost 6 bases and J lost 5, with 14 bases in between. CDR3 in amino acids: CASRPRPSDEQYF. The CDR3 DNA reads as TGTGCCAGCAGACCAAGACCCAGCGACGAGCAGTACTTC.

CDR3 nucleotide sequence: TGTGCCGCCCCGCGACGGAGCTCCCACTCCTACGAGCAGTACTTC. Its translation is CAAPRRSSHSYEQYF. The genes are TRBV7-6 and TRBJ2-7; D gene unclear. The CDR3 is 15 residues long. Trimming left V 11 bases short and J 0 bases short, with 20 bases between. Germline CDR1 and CDR2: SGHVS and FNYEAQ.